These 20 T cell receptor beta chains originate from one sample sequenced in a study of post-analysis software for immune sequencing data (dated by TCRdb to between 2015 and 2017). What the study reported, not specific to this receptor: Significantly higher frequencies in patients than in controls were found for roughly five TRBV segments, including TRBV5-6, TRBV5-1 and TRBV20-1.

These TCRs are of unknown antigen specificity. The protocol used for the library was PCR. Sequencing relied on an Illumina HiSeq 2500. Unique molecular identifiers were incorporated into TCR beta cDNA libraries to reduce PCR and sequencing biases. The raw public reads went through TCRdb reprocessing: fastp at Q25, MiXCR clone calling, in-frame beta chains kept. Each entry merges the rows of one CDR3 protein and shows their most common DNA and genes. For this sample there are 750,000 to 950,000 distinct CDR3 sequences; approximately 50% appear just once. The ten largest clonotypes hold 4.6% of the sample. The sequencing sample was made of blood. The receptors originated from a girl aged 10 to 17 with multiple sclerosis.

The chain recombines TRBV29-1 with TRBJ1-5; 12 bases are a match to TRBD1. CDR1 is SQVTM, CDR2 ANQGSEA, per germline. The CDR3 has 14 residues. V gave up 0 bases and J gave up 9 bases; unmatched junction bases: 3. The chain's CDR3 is CSVEEGQGAGPQHF. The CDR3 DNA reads TGCAGCGTTGAAGAGGGACAGGGGGCTGGGCCCCAGCATTTT.

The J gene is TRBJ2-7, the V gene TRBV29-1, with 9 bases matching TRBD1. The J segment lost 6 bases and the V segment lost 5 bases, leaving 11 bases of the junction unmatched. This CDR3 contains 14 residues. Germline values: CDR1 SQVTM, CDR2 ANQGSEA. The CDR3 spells CSVCRDRAAREQYF. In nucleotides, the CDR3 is TGCAGCGTTTGCCGGGACAGGGCCGCTCGCGAGCAGTACTTC.

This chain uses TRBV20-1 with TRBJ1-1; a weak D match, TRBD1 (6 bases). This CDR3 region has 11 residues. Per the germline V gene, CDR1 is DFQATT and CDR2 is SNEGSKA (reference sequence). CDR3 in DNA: TGCAGGGTGGACAGGAACACTGAAGCTTTCTTT. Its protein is CRVDRNTEAFF.

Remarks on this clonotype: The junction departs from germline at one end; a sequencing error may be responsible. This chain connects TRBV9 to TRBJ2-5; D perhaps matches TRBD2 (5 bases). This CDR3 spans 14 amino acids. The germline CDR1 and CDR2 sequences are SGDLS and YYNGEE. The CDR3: CTSSVGGLQETQYF. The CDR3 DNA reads TGTACCAGCAGCGTAGGAGGCCTCCAAGAGACCCAGTACTTC.

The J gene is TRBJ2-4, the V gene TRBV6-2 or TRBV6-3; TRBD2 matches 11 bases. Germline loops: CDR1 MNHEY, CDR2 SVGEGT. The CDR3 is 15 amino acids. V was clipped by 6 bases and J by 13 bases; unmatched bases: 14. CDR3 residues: CASSLGLAGQSQQYF. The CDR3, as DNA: TGTGCCAGCAGCCTTGGACTAGCGGGTCAGTCCCAGCAGTACTTC.

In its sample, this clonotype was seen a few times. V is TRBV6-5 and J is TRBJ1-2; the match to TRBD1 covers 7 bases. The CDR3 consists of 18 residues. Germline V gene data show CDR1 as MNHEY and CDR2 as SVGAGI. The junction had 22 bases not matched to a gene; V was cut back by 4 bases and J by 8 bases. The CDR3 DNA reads TGTGCCAGCAGTTCCTACGCGCAAGAGGGCAAGGGGGCGCGAGGCTACACCTTC. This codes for CASSSYAQEGKGARGYTF.

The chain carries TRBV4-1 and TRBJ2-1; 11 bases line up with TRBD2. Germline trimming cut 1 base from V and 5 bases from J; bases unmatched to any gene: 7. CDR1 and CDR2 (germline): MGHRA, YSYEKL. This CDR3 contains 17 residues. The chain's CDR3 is CASSQARGTSGDNEQFF. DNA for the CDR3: TGCGCCAGCAGCCAAGCAAGGGGGACTAGCGGCGACAATGAGCAGTTCTTC.

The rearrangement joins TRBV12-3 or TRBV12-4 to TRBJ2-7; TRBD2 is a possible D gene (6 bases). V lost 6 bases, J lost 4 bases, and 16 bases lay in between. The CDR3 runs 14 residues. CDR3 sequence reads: CASRRVGRGYEQYF. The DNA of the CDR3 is TGTGCCAGCAGGCGGGTCGGGAGAGGGTACGAGCAGTACTTC.

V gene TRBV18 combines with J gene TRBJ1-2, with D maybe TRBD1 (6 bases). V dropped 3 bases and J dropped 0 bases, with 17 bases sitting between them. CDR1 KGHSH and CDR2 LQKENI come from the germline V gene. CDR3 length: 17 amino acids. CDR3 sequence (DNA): TGTGCCAGCTCACCGACCGGGACAAGGCCATCTAACTATGGCTACACCTTC. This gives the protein CASSPTGTRPSNYGYTF. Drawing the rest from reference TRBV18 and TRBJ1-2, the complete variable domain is NAGVMQNPRHLVRRRGQEARLRCSPMKGHSHVYWYRQLPEEGLKFMVYLQKENIIDESGMPKERFSAEFPKEGPSILRIQQVVRGDSAAYFCASSPTGTRPSNYGYTFGSGTRLTVV.

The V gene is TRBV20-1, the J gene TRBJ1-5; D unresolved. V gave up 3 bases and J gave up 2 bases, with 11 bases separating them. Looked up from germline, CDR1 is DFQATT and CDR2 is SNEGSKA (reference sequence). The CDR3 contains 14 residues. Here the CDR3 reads CSASWQRGNQPQHF. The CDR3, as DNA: TGCAGTGCTAGCTGGCAGCGGGGCAATCAGCCCCAGCATTTT.

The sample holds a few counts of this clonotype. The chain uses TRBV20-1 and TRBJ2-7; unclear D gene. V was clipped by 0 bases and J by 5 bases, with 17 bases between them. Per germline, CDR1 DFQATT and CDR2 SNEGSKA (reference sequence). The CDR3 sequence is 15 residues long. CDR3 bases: TGCAGTGCTAGAGATCGAGGTTTAACATGGCACGAGCAGTACTTC. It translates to CSARDRGLTWHEQYF.

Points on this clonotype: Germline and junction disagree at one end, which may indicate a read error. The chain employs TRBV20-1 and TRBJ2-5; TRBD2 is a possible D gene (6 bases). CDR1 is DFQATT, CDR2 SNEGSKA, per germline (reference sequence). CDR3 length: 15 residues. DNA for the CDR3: TGCAGTGTTAGAGACGCTGGTAGCGGCAGGGAGACCCAGTACTTC. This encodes CSVRDAGSGRETQYF.

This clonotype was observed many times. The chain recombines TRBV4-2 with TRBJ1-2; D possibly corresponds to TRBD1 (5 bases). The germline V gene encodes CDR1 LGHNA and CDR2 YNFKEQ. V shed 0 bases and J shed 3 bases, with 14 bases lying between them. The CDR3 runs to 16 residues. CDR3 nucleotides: TGTGCCAGCAGCCAAGACTGGACACTGGAGGACTATGGCTACACCTTC. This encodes CASSQDWTLEDYGYTF.

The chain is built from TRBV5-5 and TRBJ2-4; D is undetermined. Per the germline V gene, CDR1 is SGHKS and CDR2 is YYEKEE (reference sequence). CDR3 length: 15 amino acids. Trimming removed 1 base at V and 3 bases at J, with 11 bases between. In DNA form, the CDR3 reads TGTGCCAGCAGCTTGAGACTCTGGAGCAAAAACATTCAGTACTTC. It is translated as CASSLRLWSKNIQYF.

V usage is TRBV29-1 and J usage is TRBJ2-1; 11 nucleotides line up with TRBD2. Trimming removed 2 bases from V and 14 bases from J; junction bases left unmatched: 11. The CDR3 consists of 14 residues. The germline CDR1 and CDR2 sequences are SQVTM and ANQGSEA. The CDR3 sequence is CSVELTSGSGTEFF. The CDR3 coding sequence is TGCAGCGTTGAACTAACTAGCGGGAGTGGTACGGAGTTCTTC.

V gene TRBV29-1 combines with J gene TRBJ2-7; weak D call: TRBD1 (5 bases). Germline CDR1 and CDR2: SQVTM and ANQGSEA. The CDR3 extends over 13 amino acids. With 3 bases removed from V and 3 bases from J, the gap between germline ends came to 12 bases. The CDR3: CSVEAGNLYEQYF. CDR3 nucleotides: TGCAGCGTTGAGGCAGGGAACCTCTACGAGCAGTACTTC.

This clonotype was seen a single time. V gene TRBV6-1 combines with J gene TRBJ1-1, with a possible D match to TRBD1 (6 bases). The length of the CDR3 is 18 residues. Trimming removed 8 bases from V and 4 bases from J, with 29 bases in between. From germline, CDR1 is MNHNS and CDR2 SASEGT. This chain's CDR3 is CASQSPQGVRRGATEAFF. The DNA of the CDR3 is TGTGCCAGCCAATCCCCCCAAGGGGTCCGACGGGGGGCCACTGAAGCTTTCTTT.

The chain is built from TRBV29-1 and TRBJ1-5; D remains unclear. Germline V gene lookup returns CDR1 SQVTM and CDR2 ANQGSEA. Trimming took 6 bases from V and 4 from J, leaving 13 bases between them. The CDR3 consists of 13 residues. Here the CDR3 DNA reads TGCAGCGTGCGCTCCAGCCTAAATCAGCCCCAGCATTTT. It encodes CSVRSSLNQPQHF.

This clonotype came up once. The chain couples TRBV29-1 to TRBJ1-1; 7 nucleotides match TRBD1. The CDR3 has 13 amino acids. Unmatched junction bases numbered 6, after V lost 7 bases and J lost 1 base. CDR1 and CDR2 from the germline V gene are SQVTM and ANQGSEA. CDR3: CSAGTASNTEAFF. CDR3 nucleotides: TGCAGCGCTGGGACAGCCTCGAACACTGAAGCTTTCTTT.

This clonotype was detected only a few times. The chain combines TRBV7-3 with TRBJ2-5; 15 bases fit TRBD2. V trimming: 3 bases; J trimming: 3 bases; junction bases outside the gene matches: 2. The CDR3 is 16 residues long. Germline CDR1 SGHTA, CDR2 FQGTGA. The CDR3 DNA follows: TGTGCCAGCAGCTTGGGACTAGCGGGGGGTAAAGAGACCCAGTACTTC. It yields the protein CASSLGLAGGKETQYF.